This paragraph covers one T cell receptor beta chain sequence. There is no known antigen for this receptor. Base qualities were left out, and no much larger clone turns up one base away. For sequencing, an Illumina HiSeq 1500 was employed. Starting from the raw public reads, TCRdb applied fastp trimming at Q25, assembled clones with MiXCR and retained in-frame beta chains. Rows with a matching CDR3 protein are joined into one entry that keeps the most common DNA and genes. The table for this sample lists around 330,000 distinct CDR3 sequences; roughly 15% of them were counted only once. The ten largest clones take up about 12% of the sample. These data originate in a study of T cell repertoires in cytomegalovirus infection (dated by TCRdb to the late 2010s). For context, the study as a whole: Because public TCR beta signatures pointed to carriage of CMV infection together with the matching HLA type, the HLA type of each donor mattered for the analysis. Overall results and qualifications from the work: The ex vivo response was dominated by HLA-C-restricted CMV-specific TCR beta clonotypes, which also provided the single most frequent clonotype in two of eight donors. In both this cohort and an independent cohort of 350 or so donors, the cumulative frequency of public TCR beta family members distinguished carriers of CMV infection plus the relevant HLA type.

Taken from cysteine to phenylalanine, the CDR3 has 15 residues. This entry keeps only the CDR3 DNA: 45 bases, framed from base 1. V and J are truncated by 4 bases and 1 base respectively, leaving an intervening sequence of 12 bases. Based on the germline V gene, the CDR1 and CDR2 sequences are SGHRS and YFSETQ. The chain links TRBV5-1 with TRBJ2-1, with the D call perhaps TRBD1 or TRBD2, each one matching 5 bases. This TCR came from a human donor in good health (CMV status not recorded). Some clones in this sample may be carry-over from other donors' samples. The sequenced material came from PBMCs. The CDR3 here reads CASSPGTFSYNEQFF. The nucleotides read TGCGCCAGCAGCCCCGGGACGTTTTCCTACAATGAGCAGTTCTTC.